The clone carrying this T cell receptor (beta chain) was observed a few times. The antigen remains undetermined. This sample is part of a study of beta chain features in type 1 diabetes. Looking at the study overall: Sorted cells from all samples, numbering 107,917,701, were examined. Study observations and caveats: Shorter TCRB CDR3s, moderately but significantly so, were found in Type 1 diabetes patients in all four CD4+ subsets. Type 1 diabetes patients had fewer VDJ junction insertions and more deletions.

It was one heparinised blood draw, averaging approximately 100 mL, that each donor gave. CD4+ naive, central memory, regulatory and stem cell-like memory cells were sorted via CD45RO/CCR7/CD25/CD127/CD95/CD27. The CDR3 is 14 residues long. Trimming removed 0 bases from V and 5 bases from J; junction bases left unmatched: 4. Germline CDR1 and CDR2: SGDLS and YYNGEE. The whole isolated RNA underwent reverse transcription, so sequencing captured expressed TCRB transcripts. TCRdb's copy holds only in-frame clones and misses some; the assay was immunoSEQ multiplex PCR. Of 600,000 to 700,000 clones in the sample, around 12% were seen once.

This receptor was taken from a man aged 25-40 years with type 1 diabetes. V is TRBV9 and J is TRBJ2-5; 7 nucleotides align to TRBD1. The material sequenced was naive CD4+ T cells from blood. CDR3 region: CASSVAWTGETQYF. The CDR3 coding sequence is TGTGCCAGCAGCGTAGCCTGGACAGGCGAGACCCAGTACTTC. The complete variable domain, with remaining parts taken from reference TRBV9 and TRBJ2-5, reads DSGVTQTPKHLITATGQRVTLRCSPRSGDLSVYWYQQSLDQGLQFLIQYYNGEERAKGNILERFSAQQFPDLHSELNLSSLELGDSALYFCASSVAWTGETQYFGPGTRLLVL.